This entry is about one T cell receptor beta chain. Its cognate antigen is unknown. The data were taken from a study of T cell responses to AZD1222 COVID-19 vaccine. Study-wide results and caveats: Clonal diversity was possibly underestimated, and white British individuals and females predominated among donors. Spike-specific TCR breadth and depth were elevated following two AZD1222 doses.

This CDR3 is 13 amino acids long. The V end was cut by 5 bases, the J end by 3 bases, with 8 bases between. The repertoire was sequenced with immunoSEQ multiplex PCR; TCRdb's copy has only in-frame clones and lacks some. This table holds some 14,000 clones, about four fifths found once. The source of this sequence is an adult who received the AZD1222 COVID-19 vaccine. This chain uses TRBV12-3 or TRBV12-4 with TRBJ1-5; D remains unclear. Sequenced here: peripheral blood, sampled 28 days after the second AZD1222 dose. The CDR3 DNA sequence: TGTGCCAGCAGTGCCAGCTTCAATCAGCCCCAGCATTTT. Translating gives CASSASFNQPQHF.